These 16 T cell receptor beta chains share one sample of origin, sequenced in a study of cytomegalovirus exposure and HLA in healthy donors. Primers included in the PCR were 60 Vbeta and 13 Jbeta primers. Only in-frame clones appear in the TCRdb table, and some are missing; sequencing was by immunoSEQ multiplex PCR. Of about 100,000 clones detected, about 80% appear once; the ten largest clones hold over 3.5%. Sequenced: PBMCs. Receptors were obtained from a man between 40 and 49 years old in good health and CMV-seronegative.

J is TRBJ2-3 and V is TRBV10-2, with 8 bases lining up with TRBD2. CDR1 and CDR2 (germline): WSHSY, SAAADI. Trimming cost V 6 bases and J 1 base; bases outside gene matches: 3. The CDR3 totals 14 residues. The chain's CDR3 is CASRTAGGTDTQYF. CDR3 nucleotide sequence: TGCGCCAGCAGAACAGCGGGGGGCACAGATACGCAGTATTTT.

With respect to this clone: One junction end does not reproduce the germline sequence, and a read error may be involved. This chain uses TRBV7-9 with TRBJ1-4; TRBD1 is a possible D gene (5 bases). The CDR3 consists of 15 residues. The germline V gene has CDR1 SEHNR and CDR2 FQNEAQ (reference sequence). The chain's CDR3 is CSSSFLQGLGEKLFF. The CDR3 DNA is TGTTCCAGCAGCTTTCTTCAGGGACTGGGTGAAAAACTGTTTTTT.

This chain joins TRBV7-6 and TRBJ1-2; D not certain. CDR1 and CDR2 (germline): SGHVS, FNYEAQ. CDR3 size: 15 residues. Trimming took off 1 base at V and 6 bases at J, with 15 bases between the two ends. The CDR3 loop is CASSLGGFKEHGYTF. The DNA for the CDR3 is TGTGCCAGCAGCTTAGGTGGATTTAAGGAGCATGGCTACACCTTC. Full variable domain (rest looked up from reference TRBV7-6 and TRBJ1-2): GAGVSQSPRYKVTKRGQDVALRCDPISGHVSLYWYRQALGQGPEFLTYFNYEAQQDKSGLPNDRFSAERPEGSISTLTIQRTEQRDSAMYRCASSLGGFKEHGYTFGSGTRLTVV.

This clone occurred a few times. In the same sample, other DNA sequences code for this CDR3. The rearrangement links TRBV19 to TRBJ2-5, with D unresolved. Trimming pared 6 bases from V and 5 bases from J, leaving 10 bases between. Germline V gene lookup returns CDR1 LNHDA and CDR2 SQIVND (reference sequence). The CDR3 contains 12 residues. The CDR3 nucleotides read TGTGCCAGTAGGCTCGCCGGGGAGACCCAGTACTTC. Translated, it gives CASRLAGETQYF. The full variable domain, completed using reference TRBV19 and TRBJ2-5, is DGGITQSPKYLFRKEGQNVTLSCEQNLNHDAMYWYRQDPGQGLRLIYYSQIVNDFQKGDIAEGYSVSREKKESFPLTVTSAQKNPTAFYLCASRLAGETQYFGPGTRLLVL.

CDR3 region: CASSLGGDGYTF. The CDR3 nucleotides read TGTGCCAGCAGCTTAGGGGGCGATGGCTACACCTTC. The chain links TRBV5-6 to TRBJ1-2, with 7 bases fitting TRBD1. From germline, CDR1 is SGHDT and CDR2 YYEEEE. CDR3 length equals 12 residues. The V gene end was trimmed by 2 bases and the J gene end by 6 bases; junction bases not matched to a gene: 1.

This clone was seen a handful of times. The genes are TRBV2 and TRBJ2-3; 10 bases map to TRBD1. V trimming: 7 bases; J trimming: 1 base; junction bases outside the gene matches: 2. This CDR3 is built from 14 residues. CDR1 and CDR2 (germline): SNHLY, FYNNEI. The CDR3 sequence: CASKDRGGTDTQYF. The CDR3 DNA follows: TGTGCCAGCAAGGACAGGGGGGGCACAGATACGCAGTATTTT.

V usage is TRBV5-5 and J usage is TRBJ2-7; 8 bases match TRBD1. The CDR3 is 15 amino acids. Looked up from germline, CDR1 is SGHKS and CDR2 is YYEKEE (reference sequence). V was clipped by 4 bases and J by 2 bases; unmatched bases: 8. CDR3 sequence: CASSITGTGTYEQYV. CDR3 nucleotide sequence: TGTGCCAGCAGCATAACCGGGACAGGTACCTACGAGCAGTACGTC.

Comments on this clone: The same CDR3 also results from other DNA sequences found in this sample. The V gene is TRBV7-9, the J gene TRBJ1-2; possibly TRBD1 for D (6 bases). This CDR3 is built from 14 residues. Per the germline V gene, CDR1 is SEHNR and CDR2 is FQNEAQ (reference sequence). V lost 0 bases, J lost 2 bases, and 7 bases lay in between. CDR3 in DNA: TGTGCCAGCAGCTTAGCTGGACAGAACTATGGCTACACCTTC. This gives the protein CASSLAGQNYGYTF.

This clone came up a few times. This chain links TRBV7-9 with TRBJ1-3, with unresolved D. CDR3 length equals 16 residues. Trimming removed 3 bases from V and 1 base from J, with 13 bases in between. Germline V gives CDR1 SEHNR, CDR2 FQNEAQ (reference sequence). CDR3 protein: CASSFQSRLSGNTIYF. In DNA, the CDR3 is TGTGCCAGCAGCTTCCAATCTAGGTTATCTGGAAACACCATATATTTT.

This rearrangement joins TRBV4-2 to TRBJ2-3; the match to TRBD2 covers 11 bases. Germline trimming cut 4 bases from V and 0 bases from J; bases unmatched to any gene: 3. The CDR3 has 16 residues. CDR1 and CDR2 (germline): LGHNA, YNFKEQ. The CDR3: CASSPTSGGSTDTQYF. The CDR3 region has the DNA TGTGCCAGCAGCCCCACTAGCGGGGGTAGCACAGATACGCAGTATTTT.

To note about this clone: One end of the junction does not line up with germline, which may come from a read error. This rearrangement joins TRBV20-1 to TRBJ1-5, with D maybe TRBD1 (5 bases). Germline V gene data show CDR1 as DFQATT and CDR2 as SNEGSKA (reference sequence). This CDR3 region has 11 residues. CDR3 bases: TGCAGTGCTAGAAGGGGTCAGCCCCAGAATTTT. As protein: CSARRGQPQNF.

The DNA of the CDR3 is TGTGCCAGCATCCGCCAGGATAGCAATCAGCCCCAGCATTTT. It specifies CASIRQDSNQPQHF. V usage is TRBV6-1 and J usage is TRBJ1-5; D gene ambiguous. The ends were cut back, 7 bases at V and 0 bases at J, with 10 bases in the middle. The CDR3 is made up of 14 amino acids. Germline values: CDR1 MNHNS, CDR2 SASEGT.

The J gene is TRBJ1-6, the V gene TRBV9; the D is unclear. This CDR3 comprises 16 residues. Germline V gives CDR1 SGDLS, CDR2 YYNGEE. Trimming pared 2 bases from V and 8 bases from J, leaving 17 bases between. The CDR3 sequence: CASSVEPLKGDSPLHF. In nucleotides, the CDR3 is TGTGCCAGCAGCGTGGAGCCGCTAAAAGGTGATTCACCCCTCCACTTT. The full variable domain, rest sourced from reference TRBV9 and TRBJ1-6, is DSGVTQTPKHLITATGQRVTLRCSPRSGDLSVYWYQQSLDQGLQFLIQYYNGEERAKGNILERFSAQQFPDLHSELNLSSLELGDSALYFCASSVEPLKGDSPLHFGNGTRLTVT.

The rearrangement joins TRBV18 to TRBJ1-1; 7 positions agree with TRBD1. There are 14 residues in the CDR3. Per the germline V gene, CDR1 is KGHSH and CDR2 is LQKENI. With V trimmed by 4 bases and J by 1 base, 3 bases remained unmatched. The CDR3 here is CASSRQGPNTEAFF. The CDR3 DNA sequence: TGTGCCAGCTCACGACAGGGACCGAACACTGAAGCTTTCTTT.

This chain connects TRBV5-5 to TRBJ1-5; no firm D call. The CDR3 is 13 residues long. Trimming removed 1 base at V and 1 base at J, with 3 bases between. Germline CDR1 reads SGHKS; CDR2 reads YYEKEE (reference sequence). The CDR3 sequence: CASSLQSNQPQHF. The DNA for the CDR3 is TGTGCCAGCAGCTTGCAGAGCAATCAGCCCCAGCATTTT. The whole variable domain, filled in from reference TRBV5-5 and TRBJ1-5, reads DAGVTQSPTHLIKTRGQQVTLRCSPISGHKSVSWYQQVLGQGPQFIFQYYEKEERGRGNFPDRFSARQFPNYSSELNVNALLLGDSALYLCASSLQSNQPQHFGDGTRLSIL.

The chain links TRBV10-3 to TRBJ1-2; TRBD1 might be the D (5 bases). The CDR3 is 14 amino acids. V lost 3 bases and J lost 2, with 10 bases in between. Germline V gene lookup returns CDR1 ENHRY and CDR2 SYGVKD. CDR3 loop: CAISDRAGNYGYTF. CDR3 nucleotides: TGTGCCATCAGTGACAGGGCGGGAAACTATGGCTACACCTTC.